This is a list of T cell receptor beta chains from one sample in a study of blood T cell repertoires in COVID-19. Sequencing was performed with immunoSEQ multiplex PCR; in TCRdb, only in-frame clones are kept and a portion is missing. The table has roughly 230,000 clones, more than 65% seen once; the top ten hold approximately 4.4%. The sequencing sample was made of peripheral blood. These receptors all stem from a man in his fifties or sixties with active or convalescent COVID-19. The CDR3 runs from the conserved cysteine through the conserved F or W. Fields, in order: V gene, clone size, J gene, D gene, CDR3 protein, CDR3 DNA. D genes are given only for firm matches. Clone size is shown for a subset of rows, as once, few, many or a class of expanded clone.

>TRBV7-5|NA|TRBJ2-7|NA
CVRSTLGQGGEQYF
TGTGTCAGAAGCACTCTCGGACAGGGGGGCGAGCAGTACTTC
>TRBV3-1/TRBV3-2|NA|TRBJ2-5|TRBD2
CASSQGERGGLETQYF
TGTGCCAGCAGCCAAGGGGAGCGGGGGGGCCTCGAGACCCAGTACTTC
>TRBV2|NA|TRBJ1-5|TRBD1
CASSPGTGGEGNQPQHF
TGTGCCAGCAGTCCCGGGACAGGGGGCGAGGGCAATCAGCCCCAGCATTTT
>TRBV4-3|NA|TRBJ2-2|NA
CASSQEQPRFFANTGELFF
TGCGCCAGCAGCCAAGAACAACCTAGGTTCTTCGCGAACACCGGGGAGCTGTTTTTT
>TRBV5-1|once|TRBJ2-7|TRBD1
CASSLFPGQGREQYF
TGCGCCAGCAGCTTATTCCCGGGACAGGGACGGGAGCAGTACTTC
>TRBV6-5|NA|TRBJ1-1|NA
CASSHEWGGTEAFF
TGTGCCAGCAGTCACGAGTGGGGGGGCACTGAAGCTTTCTTT
>TRBV29-1|NA|TRBJ1-1|NA
CSVERNTEAFF
TGCAGCGTTGAGAGGAACACTGAAGCTTTCTTT
>TRBV18|NA|TRBJ1-1|NA
CASRRVDTEAFF
TGTGCCAGCCGCAGGGTTGATACTGAAGCTTTCTTT
>TRBV20-1|NA|TRBJ2-3|NA
CSASPEDTQYF
TGCAGTGCTAGTCCCGAGGATACGCAGTATTTT
>TRBV18|NA|TRBJ1-6|NA
CASSPSENSPLHF
TGTGCCAGCTCACCTTCAGAAAATTCACCCCTCCACTTT
>TRBV27|NA|TRBJ1-2|NA
CASSLWGGAGGYTF
TGTGCCAGCAGTTTATGGGGGGGCGCGGGTGGCTACACCTTC
>TRBV2|NA|TRBJ2-7|NA
CASRRTGEQYF
TGTGCCAGCAGGAGGACTGGCGAGCAGTACTTC
>TRBV30|few|TRBJ1-1|TRBD1
CAGRTGGDTEAFF
TGTGCCGGAAGGACAGGGGGCGATACTGAAGCTTTCTTT
>TRBV7-2|NA|TRBJ1-6|NA
CASSLAGGSNYNSPLHF
TGTGCCAGCAGCTTAGCGGGAGGGAGTAACTATAATTCACCCCTCCACTTT
>TRBV30|NA|TRBJ1-1|NA
CAWSAGSDTEAFF
TGTGCCTGGAGTGCGGGATCCGACACTGAAGCTTTCTTT
>TRBV3-1/TRBV3-2|NA|TRBJ2-1|NA
CASSQGGGPNEQFF
TGTGCCAGCAGCCAAGGGGGGGGGCCCAATGAGCAGTTCTTC
>TRBV19|once|TRBJ1-1|TRBD1
CASSADRGPTEAFF
TGTGCCAGTAGTGCGGACAGGGGTCCCACTGAAGCTTTCTTT
>TRBV6-6|NA|TRBJ1-2|NA
CASRVRQLNYGYTF
TGTGCCAGCAGGGTACGACAGCTTAACTATGGCTACACCTTC
>TRBV7-2|NA|TRBJ1-2|NA
CASSPLPAGGNYGYTF
TGTGCCAGCAGCCCACTCCCGGCGGGTGGAAACTATGGCTACACCTTC
>TRBV7-9|NA|TRBJ2-3|TRBD2
CASSLGSLAGPVGTDTQYF
TGTGCCAGCAGCTTAGGTTCACTAGCGGGGCCAGTCGGCACAGATACGCAGTATTTT
>TRBV7-3|NA|TRBJ1-4|NA
CASSLLAGGKLAEKLFF
TGTGCCAGCAGCTTATTGGCCGGAGGAAAATTGGCTGAAAAACTGTTTTTT
>TRBV5-6|NA|TRBJ2-7|TRBD1
CASSWRQGKSYEQYF
TGTGCCAGCAGCTGGCGACAGGGGAAGTCCTACGAGCAGTACTTC
>TRBV18|NA|TRBJ2-7|TRBD2
CASSPLGAGNNYEQYF
TGTGCCAGCTCACCACTGGGAGCGGGGAATAACTACGAGCAGTACTTC
>TRBV7-3|NA|TRBJ2-3|TRBD2
CASSLISGTSGGTDTQYF
TGTGCCAGCAGCTTAATTTCCGGGACTAGCGGGGGGACAGATACGCAGTATTTT
>TRBV28|NA|TRBJ1-6|NA
CASSWGIGNSPLHF
TGTGCCAGCAGTTGGGGCATCGGAAATTCACCCCTCCACTTT
>TRBV11-2|NA|TRBJ1-4|TRBD1
CASSLGQGRGTNEKLFF
TGTGCCAGCAGCTTAGGACAGGGGAGGGGAACTAATGAAAAACTGTTTTTT
>TRBV25-1|NA|TRBJ2-1|TRBD2
CASSEYTSGGGNEQFF
TGTGCCAGCAGTGAATACACTAGCGGGGGAGGTAATGAGCAGTTCTTC
>TRBV19|NA|TRBJ1-5|TRBD1
CASTGQGLNQPQHF
TGTGCCAGTACCGGACAGGGACTCAATCAGCCCCAGCATTTT
>TRBV2|NA|TRBJ2-3|TRBD1
CASHHPGQNTDTQYF
TGTGCCAGCCACCATCCGGGACAGAACACAGATACGCAGTATTTT
>TRBV5-5|NA|TRBJ1-2|TRBD1
CASSPGQGFYGYTF
TGTGCCAGCAGCCCAGGACAGGGTTTCTATGGCTACACCTTC
>TRBV28|NA|TRBJ2-2|NA
CASSFVRTNTGELFF
TGTGCCAGCAGTTTCGTCAGGACGAACACCGGGGAGCTGTTTTTT
>TRBV5-4|few|TRBJ1-6|NA
CASSPGRGLDNSPLHF
TGTGCCAGCAGCCCCGGGCGGGGTCTAGACAATTCACCCCTCCACTTT
>TRBV5-1|NA|TRBJ1-4|TRBD1
CASSTQGATNEKLFF
TGCGCCAGCAGCACGCAGGGGGCCACTAATGAAAAACTGTTTTTT
>TRBV13|NA|TRBJ2-3|TRBD2
CASSSRLAGGPTDTQYF
TGTGCCAGCAGCTCCAGACTAGCGGGGGGGCCGACAGATACGCAGTATTTT
>TRBV11-3|NA|TRBJ2-3|NA
CASSPHRGTDTQYF
TGTGCCAGCAGCCCGCACCGAGGCACAGATACGCAGTATTTT
>TRBV12-5|few|TRBJ2-3|TRBD1
CASGLWTGGFADTQYF
TGTGCTAGTGGTTTATGGACAGGGGGTTTCGCAGATACGCAGTATTTT
>TRBV5-6|NA|TRBJ1-1|TRBD1
CASSRTGMGTEAFF
TGTGCCAGCAGTCGGACAGGGATGGGGACTGAAGCTTTCTTT
>TRBV28|NA|TRBJ1-1|TRBD1
CASSPQGADTEAFF
TGTGCCAGCAGTCCGCAGGGGGCGGACACTGAAGCTTTCTTT
>TRBV28|NA|TRBJ1-5|TRBD1
CASSLNTGVSNQPQHF
TGTGCCAGCAGTCTTAATACAGGGGTTAGCAATCAGCCCCAGCATTTT
>TRBV28|few|TRBJ1-5|TRBD1
CASSREGQRSNQPQHF
TGTGCCAGCAGTCGCGAGGGACAGCGAAGCAATCAGCCCCAGCATTTT